This TCR beta chain derives from a study of cytomegalovirus exposure and HLA in healthy donors (dated by TCRdb to 2016 to 2017). Context from the whole study: In an earlier analysis of approximately 640 of the donors, about 260 Gb of sequence data and 90 million to 130 million unique TCR beta sequences from roughly 180 million T cells were reported. Five DR-DQ haplotypes were treated as single units for association and clustering because of strong linkage in the cohort. The study combined high-throughput TCR immunosequencing, statistical association of individual TCRs with disease status, and machine learning to predict cytomegalovirus infection status. In the later analysis, no new phenotypic data were used to find candidate immune exposures; instead, reliance was placed on TCR beta sequences and their occurrence across donors. Donor age, sex, ethnicity and CMV serostatus were compiled together with the repertoire data. Of the 300 to 400 genotyped donors, over 70% fell in the genetic ancestry cluster associated with self-reported Caucasian donors. The number of donors typed differed by locus, with about 629-630 for A, B, C, DRB1 and DQB1, around 520 for DQA1, 600 to 610 for DPA1, and some 440 for DPB1. Class I and class II HLA loci were covered by the typing at four-digit resolution. In an earlier analysis of 500 to 650 of the donors, high-throughput TCR beta sequencing was used to judge whether each TCR beta V gene segment behaved as functional or pseudogenic. An early release covering 550 to 650 HLA-typed donors comprised 300 to 350 gigabases of sequencing data and tens of millions of unique TCR sequences. The aim of the study was to test whether cataloging public T cell receptors could identify signatures of past pathogen exposure. A separate validation cohort of roughly 120 different subjects was used in addition to the roughly 720-subject first cohort. A later genetic analysis used genome-wide SNP genotypes for about three fifths of the 666 donors, treating that subset as a discovery cohort. The study profiled the T cell repertoires of 500 to 800 subjects by immunosequencing and related them to cytomegalovirus serostatus. A later analysis re-analyzed previously published TCR beta repertoires from hundreds of donors and added high-resolution HLA genotyping to study TCR occurrence patterns. Among some 400 genotyped donors of the cohort, an average of around 220,000 unique TCR beta nucleotide sequences was sequenced per donor, of which 15% to 20% were non-productive. All discovery cohort repertoires had been generated on a single sequencing platform.

A word on this clone: Its target antigen remains unknown. The sample holds no much larger clone one base away, and base qualities are not on file.

Receptor amplification or capture employed the immunoSEQ multiplex PCR assay. For the multiplex PCR, a mixture combining 60 forward primers for TCR Vbeta segments and 13 reverse primers for TCR Jbeta segments was used. Amplification of the CDR3 region of rearranged TCR beta genes was performed with a multiplex PCR assay on genomic DNA. The amplified TCR beta libraries were sequenced on the Illumina HiSeq System as 87-base-pair reads. As for the original processing: A later analysis tallied around 80 million unique TCR beta chains across the 550 to 850 repertoires, and about 10 million of those chains were shared by two or more donors. Raw reads were error-corrected and collapsed into unique sequences by a nearest-neighbor algorithm in which closely related sequences were merged to remove PCR and sequencing errors. To assign V, D and J gene segments, CDR3 sequences were aligned to IMGT reference sequences. For a sequence to be retained, at least a six-nucleotide match to both a V gene segment and a J gene segment was required. Rearrangements were called productive when the CDR3 lacked stop codons and stayed in frame with V and J; all others were non-productive. CDR3 was defined according to IMGT convention as the region running from the second conserved V-encoded cysteine to the conserved J-encoded phenylalanine. The earlier analysis of 587 of the donors excluded sequences that lacked an unambiguous match to a single V gene segment. An earlier analysis of roughly 590 of the donors called V segments functional above 56.7% productive rearrangements and segregating when the between-donor standard deviation exceeded 5%. To diagnose cytomegalovirus status from the catalog of TCR beta chain sequences, a statistical classification framework was built. In a later analysis, TCR nucleotide sequences were compared against IMGT/GENE-DB human TR gene sequences so that V and J genes could be assigned. Using the TCRdist pipeline, a later analysis assigned CDR3 sequences along with most-parsimonious VDJ recombination scenarios. In a later analysis, each TCR beta chain was defined by its CDR3 amino acid sequence together with its V-gene family, and reads without a unique V-gene family were excluded. In a later analysis, nearly 600 highly shared, low-generation-probability nucleotide sequences were removed to address suspected cross-contamination and a sequencing artifact. For each public chain, a later analysis derived a clonal expansion index from normalized ranks of inferred template counts within each repertoire. In a later analysis, generation probabilities were computed using a VDJ recombination model fitted to out-of-frame rearrangements, and the results were checked against IGoR. Hypergeometric tests were used in a later analysis to score TCR-TCR, TCR-HLA and TCR-CMV co-occurrence, with a repertoire-size bias correction applied to the TCR pairs. A later analysis estimated false discovery rates by permuting HLA or CMV assignments 20 times. In a later analysis, co-occurring TCRs were grouped using DBSCAN, and TCRdist sequence similarity was added for clustering within HLA-allele-positive subsets. Co-occurrence clustering excluded repertoires with fewer than 30,000 or more than 120,000 public chains, plus five with anomalous nucleotide sharing. TCRdb's version of the immuneACCESS table is confined to in-frame rearrangements and falls short of the full clone set. An unresolved V gene accounts for under half of the shortfall where checked; the remainder is of unknown origin. V, J and clone size reflect that table, while D and trimming were determined from the DNA. This sample comprises approximately 88,000 clones, roughly 76% of them detected only once. Around 1.4% of the sample is in the top ten clones.

The cohort comprised fewer than 750 healthy bone marrow donors. Cohort members were all nominally healthy when sampled, although unrecorded immune exposures were likely present. The donor was CMV seronegative and was included in the group of approximately 350 seronegative cohort members. Every donor gave a peripheral blood sample, and the peripheral blood mononuclear cells from that sample were used for TCR beta sequencing. Genomic DNA was extracted from the blood cell samples with the Qiagen DNeasy Blood Extraction Kit. According to the germline V gene, CDR1 reads SNHLY and CDR2 reads FYNNEI. V and J are truncated by 8 bases and 0 bases respectively, leaving an intervening sequence of 14 bases. The CDR3 goes from the cysteine to the phenylalanine over 14 residues. Of the read, only the CDR3 DNA is kept; its 42 bases are in frame from base 1. What the study reported, not specific to this receptor: Sequencing depth was assumed to be roughly uniform across donors in the presence/absence analyses, though that assumption may not hold. Because HLA typing was unavailable for some donors at each locus, only the typed subset was used in association tests. In a later genetic analysis, a missense DCLRE1C variant was associated with V-gene and J-gene trimming of TCR beta chains, and the association was replicated in an independent cohort. A later analysis associated 16,951 TCR beta sequences with specific HLA alleles at a false discovery rate of 0.05. For the cohort, immune exposure information was limited to CMV serostatus. A cluster of highly shared sequence variants was judged likely to represent a technical artifact of the sequencing pipeline. A later genetic analysis reported fewer N-insertions in productive TCRs among donors in an Asian-associated ancestry cluster than the approximately 670-donor mean. In an earlier analysis of around 600 of the donors, most TCR beta V segments appeared in productive rearrangements about 87% or about 30% of the time, broadly matching IMGT annotations. In a later analysis, HLA-associated TCR beta chains showed more clonal expansion and lower generation probabilities than non-associated chains that were equally common. Correlated functional status among segregating V segments might be attributable to linkage disequilibrium, but an unknown experimental factor could not be ruled out. When HLA alleles, especially DR and DQ, strongly co-occurred, attributing TCR associations to individual alleles was difficult. Several of the top co-occurrence clusters appeared to be linked to parvovirus B19, influenza, CMV and Epstein-Barr virus, according to a later analysis. Most TCR sequences were seen in very few donors, while some public TCRs were found in many individuals. In the study, 150 to 200 TCR beta chains were listed as associated with cytomegalovirus. Some IMGT-functional V segments, including TRBV6-2 and TRBV6-3, could not be distinguished by the 87-base-pair reads and were therefore excluded. In this cohort, only TCR beta chains were sequenced, and detectable features were limited by the absence of alpha or paired-chain data. According to a later analysis, most CMV-associated TCR beta chains appeared to be HLA-restricted, and the HLA associations seemed to be driven largely by CMV exposure. Three of the identified cytomegalovirus-associated TCR beta chains were confirmed in vitro to be specific for cytomegalovirus antigens. A later analysis found that TCR association rates varied across HLA loci, with DRB1 alleles showing the most associated TCRs and HLA-C alleles the fewest. A further reported finding was that TCR beta sequences accurately predicted the HLA-A and HLA-B alleles for most subjects in the first cohort. The classifier was reported to diagnose cytomegalovirus status with high specificity and sensitivity in both the original cohort and the validation cohort. According to the authors, the approach could potentially be generalized to other disease states and immunological phenotypes. Some 16 rarely observed V segments, including chromosome 9 orphons, were excluded from the earlier analysis of a few hundred of the donors because counts were too low.

Sequencing used PBMCs. The chain couples TRBV2 to TRBJ2-7, and the D gene may be TRBD2, 6 bases matching. This sequence originates from a male donor in good health and CMV-seronegative. Read as DNA, the sequence is TGTGCCAGCGGCCGGGACTTCTACTCCTACGAGCAGTACTTC. The resulting protein is CASGRDFYSYEQYF.